Presented here are 26 T cell receptor beta chains from one specimen sequenced in a study of blood T cell repertoires in COVID-19. Here immunoSEQ multiplex PCR was the method, and the copy in TCRdb shows in-frame clones only, minus some. The sample lists approximately 250,000 clones, 88% occurring once. Source material: PBMCs or T cells enriched from blood (not recorded which). These receptors all stem from a woman in her thirties or forties who had been exposed to COVID-19.

The chain joins TRBV11-2 to TRBJ1-2; D is ambiguous. This CDR3 is 15 amino acids long. V dropped 5 bases and J dropped 4 bases, with 17 bases sitting between them. From germline, CDR1 is SGHAT and CDR2 FQNNGV. CDR3 protein: CASSVGRGGGYGYTF. In DNA form, the CDR3 reads TGTGCCAGCAGCGTAGGACGGGGAGGAGGCTATGGCTACACCTTC.

The chain recombines TRBV6-2 or TRBV6-3 with TRBJ2-5; D gene uncertain. Per germline, CDR1 MNHEY and CDR2 SVGEGT. This CDR3 region has 15 residues. The V end was cut by 4 bases, the J end by 0 bases, with 12 bases between. In nucleotides, the CDR3 is TGTGCCAGCAGTTCTTCTCTACCGTACCAAGAGACCCAGTACTTC. Its protein is CASSSSLPYQETQYF.

In its sample, this clone was seen once. The CDR3 DNA reads as TGTGCCAGCAGCCAAACAAACAGGGGTGCGCAGCCCCAGCATTTT. This codes for CASSQTNRGAQPQHF. The gene calls are TRBV3-1 (or the pseudogene TRBV3-2) and TRBJ1-5; 7 bases agree with TRBD1. CDR3 size: 15 residues. After removal of 2 bases from V and 7 bases from J, the junction contained 8 bases not matched to a gene. Germline V gives CDR1 LGHDT, CDR2 YNNKEL (reference sequence).

V is TRBV5-1 and J is TRBJ2-5, with 10 bases aligning to TRBD2. Germline V lookup: CDR1 SGHRS, CDR2 YFSETQ. V lost 4 bases and J lost 4; bases outside the gene matches: 16. This CDR3 spans 18 amino acids. The CDR3: CASSPPVSGGPVGETQYF. The CDR3 region has the DNA TGCGCCAGCAGCCCCCCGGTTAGCGGGGGGCCCGTCGGAGAGACCCAGTACTTC.

This rearrangement joins TRBV24-1 to TRBJ2-1, with D possibly being TRBD2 (6 bases). V lost 4 bases, J lost 7 bases, and 13 bases lay in between. Germline V gene data show CDR1 as KGHDR and CDR2 as SFDVKD. The CDR3 spans 14 residues. The CDR3 sequence is CATSETTRGNEQFF. As DNA, the CDR3 is TGTGCCACCAGTGAGACAACTCGGGGGAATGAGCAGTTCTTC.

V gene TRBV28 combines with J gene TRBJ1-6, with D uncertain. The CDR3 has 15 amino acids. With 1 base removed from V and 10 bases from J, the gap between germline ends came to 14 bases. Germline V CDR1 and CDR2: MDHEN, SYDVKM. CDR3 DNA: TGTGCCAGCAGTTTATCTCAGGTGTCGGGATCACCCCTCCACTTT. This encodes CASSLSQVSGSPLHF.

CDR3: CASRRTSGSETQYF. The CDR3 DNA follows: TGTGCCAGCAGGCGGACTAGCGGGAGTGAGACCCAGTACTTC. The chain couples TRBV4-2 to TRBJ2-5; 13 bases match TRBD2. V was pared by 6 bases and J by 5 bases, with 3 bases of the junction left unmatched. The CDR3 extends over 14 amino acids. Per the germline V gene, CDR1 is LGHNA and CDR2 is YNFKEQ.

The J gene is TRBJ2-1, the V gene TRBV14; a possible D gene is TRBD1 (5 bases). Germline V gives CDR1 SGHDN, CDR2 FVKESK. The V and J ends lost 3 bases and 8 bases respectively, with 17 bases between them. CDR3 length: 15 residues. CDR3 bases: TGTGCCAGCAGCCAGGGCCCAGGGTCGGTGCATGAGCAGTTCTTC. Protein sequence: CASSQGPGSVHEQFF.

The genes are TRBV2 and TRBJ1-1; 10 bases are shared with TRBD1. There are 11 residues in the CDR3. Losses at the gene ends were 9 bases for V and 13 bases for J; bases not matched to a gene: 8. The V gene's germline CDR1 is SNHLY and CDR2 FYNNEI. CDR3 protein: CASGQGGLDFF. The CDR3 nucleotides are TGTGCCAGTGGACAGGGGGGACTGGATTTCTTT.

The chain is built from TRBV3-1 (or the pseudogene TRBV3-2) and TRBJ1-1, with no clear D. With 0 bases removed from V and 0 bases from J, the gap between germline ends came to 11 bases. The CDR3 has 16 amino acids. Germline loops: CDR1 LGHDT, CDR2 YNNKEL (reference sequence). The CDR3 nucleotides read TGTGCCAGCAGCCAAGATCTCAGGAAAATGAACACTGAAGCTTTCTTT. It encodes CASSQDLRKMNTEAFF.

The rearrangement joins TRBV5-1 to TRBJ2-3, with 11 bases aligning to TRBD1. This CDR3 has 16 amino acids. The ends lost 3 bases at V and 1 base at J; junction bases unmatched: 4. Germline V gene sequence: CDR1 SGHRS, CDR2 YFSETQ. This chain's CDR3 is CASSSDRGQRTDTQYF. The DNA for the CDR3 is TGCGCCAGCAGCTCGGACAGGGGGCAACGCACAGATACGCAGTATTTT. The full variable domain, rest sourced from reference TRBV5-1 and TRBJ2-3, is KAGVTQTPRYLIKTRGQQVTLSCSPISGHRSVSWYQQTPGQGLQFLFEYFSETQRNKGNFPGRFSGRQFSNSRSEMNVSTLELGDSALYLCASSSDRGQRTDTQYFGPGTRLTVL.

This chain joins TRBV19 and TRBJ2-7, with no clear D. The CDR3 spans 13 residues. The germline V gene has CDR1 LNHDA and CDR2 SQIVND (reference sequence). The ends were cut back, 9 bases at V and 3 bases at J, with 15 bases in the middle. CDR3 coding DNA: TGTGCCAGCTCTTTTGAGTCGGGCTACGAGCAGTACTTC. Translated: CASSFESGYEQYF.

The genes are TRBV6-2 or TRBV6-3 and TRBJ1-5; no clear D gene. Per germline, CDR1 MNHEY and CDR2 SVGEGT. Trimming took off 4 bases at V and 4 bases at J, with 5 bases between the two ends. There are 12 residues in the CDR3. The CDR3 loop is CASSSMNQPQHF. DNA of the CDR3: TGTGCCAGCAGTTCCATGAATCAGCCCCAGCATTTT.

This chain links TRBV3-1 (or the pseudogene TRBV3-2) with TRBJ1-6, with a weak D call TRBD1 (5 bases). CDR3 length: 15 amino acids. Trimming pared 1 base from V and 10 bases from J, leaving 14 bases between. Per the germline V gene, CDR1 is LGHDT and CDR2 is YNNKEL (reference sequence). CDR3 amino acids: CASSQGQGIGSPLHF. The CDR3 region has the DNA TGTGCCAGCAGCCAAGGGCAGGGAATAGGCTCACCCCTCCACTTT.

The chain couples TRBV18 to TRBJ2-2; D unclear. V lost 3 bases and J lost 0, with 8 bases in between. CDR1 is KGHSH, CDR2 LQKENI, per germline. The CDR3 is 15 amino acids. The CDR3 spells CASSPRFTNTGELFF. CDR3 DNA sequence: TGTGCCAGCTCACCCAGGTTTACGAACACCGGGGAGCTGTTTTTT.

Written as DNA, the CDR3 is TGCGCCAGCAGCCAAGATCAATCTTCTAGCGGGAGCACAGATACGCAGTATTTT. It is translated as CASSQDQSSSGSTDTQYF. The rearrangement links TRBV4-3 to TRBJ2-3; 8 bases are shared with TRBD2. V trimming: 0 bases; J trimming: 0 bases; junction bases outside the gene matches: 8. The CDR3 is 18 residues long. Germline assignment: CDR1 LGHNA and CDR2 YSLEER.

The CDR3 sequence is CAWSVSDSNQPQHF. CDR3 DNA sequence: TGTGCCTGGAGTGTGTCAGATAGCAATCAGCCCCAGCATTTT. The V gene is TRBV30, the J gene TRBJ1-5; D not certain. Germline V gene sequence: CDR1 GTSNPN, CDR2 SVGIG (reference sequence). The V end lost 0 bases, the J end lost 0 bases, and 6 bases lay between the germline ends. This CDR3 region has 14 residues.

V usage is TRBV19 and J usage is TRBJ2-1, with TRBD1 as a possible D gene (5 bases). Looked up from germline, CDR1 is LNHDA and CDR2 is SQIVND (reference sequence). The length of the CDR3 is 14 residues. The ends were cut back, 5 bases at V and 10 bases at J, with 18 bases in the middle. This chain's CDR3 is CASSQGGQVNEQFF. CDR3 bases: TGTGCCAGTAGTCAGGGTGGGCAGGTTAACGAGCAGTTCTTC.

In this sample, this clone turned up a few times. The V call is TRBV10-3, the J call TRBJ1-2, with 9 bases matching TRBD1. Germline loops: CDR1 ENHRY, CDR2 SYGVKD. The V segment lost 10 bases and the J segment 6 bases; nucleotides outside the gene matches: 9. The CDR3 extends over 13 amino acids. The DNA of the CDR3 is TGTGCCACCAGGGACAGGGAAGATAATGGCTACACCTTC. Encoded protein: CATRDREDNGYTF.

J is TRBJ1-4 and V is TRBV9; possibly TRBD1 for D (5 bases). The CDR3 extends over 12 amino acids. Trimming cost V 4 bases and J 5 bases, with 6 bases left between them. Germline V gene lookup returns CDR1 SGDLS and CDR2 YYNGEE. CDR3 amino acids: CASSRGNEKLFF. The CDR3 region has the DNA TGTGCCAGCAGCCGGGGGAATGAAAAACTGTTTTTT.

The genes are TRBV7-9 and TRBJ2-1; maybe TRBD1 (5 bases). CDR1 is SEHNR and CDR2 is FQNEAQ in the germline V gene (reference sequence). The CDR3 spans 16 residues. CDR3 protein: CAVPSKGLYSYNEQFF. CDR3 in DNA: TGTGCAGTCCCCTCTAAGGGGCTGTACTCCTACAATGAGCAGTTCTTC.

This clone occurred a few times. The chain joins TRBV15 to TRBJ2-2, with 8 bases that match TRBD1. Trimming at V came to 0 bases and at J to 4 bases, leaving 10 bases not matched to a gene. The CDR3 covers 18 residues. The germline gives CDR1 LNHNV, CDR2 YYDKDF (reference sequence). The DNA for the CDR3 is TGTGCCACCAGCAGAGATAATGACGGGACAGGATTCACCGGGGAGCTGTTTTTT. Amino acids: CATSRDNDGTGFTGELFF.

The rearrangement links TRBV28 to TRBJ1-4; TRBD1 is a possible D gene (6 bases). CDR3 size: 14 residues. Germline V gives CDR1 MDHEN, CDR2 SYDVKM. Trimming cost V 5 bases and J 8 bases, with 15 bases left between them. The CDR3 region has the DNA TGTGCCAGCAGTACAGGGTCCGCTCAAGAAAAACTGTTTTTT. This encodes CASSTGSAQEKLFF.

The chain links TRBV11-1 to TRBJ2-5; TRBD1 matches at 8 bases. Per germline, CDR1 SGHAT and CDR2 FQDESV (reference sequence). V shed 7 bases, J shed 0 bases, and the junction held 7 bases outside the gene matches. This CDR3 comprises 15 residues. CDR3 bases: TGTGCCAGCACCCCGGACAGGGCGTACCAAGAGACCCAGTACTTC. Amino acid sequence: CASTPDRAYQETQYF.

The chain couples TRBV3-1 (or the pseudogene TRBV3-2) to TRBJ1-1; TRBD1 aligns across 9 bases. The CDR3 spans 15 residues. The ends lost 7 bases at V and 0 bases at J; junction bases unmatched: 6. Germline-derived CDR1 and CDR2 are LGHDT and YNNKEL (reference sequence). Here the CDR3 DNA reads TGTGCCAGCAAGGGGACAGGGCAAATGAACACTGAAGCTTTCTTT. It encodes CASKGTGQMNTEAFF.

The chain recombines TRBV30 with TRBJ1-2; 10 nucleotides match TRBD1. CDR1 GTSNPN and CDR2 SVGIG come from the germline V gene (reference sequence). V lost 3 bases, J lost 8 bases, and 6 bases stayed unmatched. The CDR3 has 13 amino acids. The CDR3 DNA reads TGTGCCTGGAGCCACGGGACAGGGGCGGGCTACACCTTC. Translating gives CAWSHGTGAGYTF.